The rows below give T cell receptor beta chains drawn from one sample of a study of beta chain features in type 1 diabetes. Measured with immunoSEQ multiplex PCR; TCRdb has only the in-frame clones, and not every one. Among about 290,000 clones listed, around 7.3% were seen once. The sample comprised central memory CD4+ T cells from blood. These receptors all stem from a woman aged 18-29 years in good health. Each CDR3 is given with its conserved first and last residue. A D gene is named only where the DNA matches it firmly. Clone sizes are given selectively: once, few, many, or a class where the clone is expanded.

TRBJ2-5 | many | TRBV19 | NA | CASSILGPGTQYF | TGTGCCAGTAGTATCCTAGGACCCGGGACCCAGTACTTC
TRBJ1-2 | NA | TRBV9 | NA | CASSVDQYGYGYTF | TGTGCCAGCAGCGTAGATCAGTACGGCTATGGCTACACCTTC
TRBJ2-6 | few | TRBV28 | NA | CASSKTGSGANVLTF | TGTGCCAGCAGTAAGACAGGATCTGGGGCCAACGTCCTGACTTTC
TRBJ1-2 | NA | TRBV5-1 | TRBD1 | CASSSQGGANYGYTF | TGCGCCAGCAGCTCTCAGGGGGGAGCTAACTATGGCTACACCTTC
TRBJ2-1 | few | TRBV7-2 | NA | CASSLGPGRDEQFF | TGTGCCAGCAGCTTAGGGCCAGGGCGAGATGAGCAGTTCTTC
TRBJ2-5 | few | TRBV7-2 | TRBD1 | CASSTWTGGETQYF | TGTGCCAGCAGCACCTGGACAGGCGGAGAAACCCAGTACTTC
TRBJ2-3 | few | TRBV7-9 | NA | CASSFADTQYF | TGTGCCAGCAGCTTTGCCGATACGCAGTATTTT
TRBJ2-1 | NA | TRBV25-1 | NA | CASSDPNKNEQFF | TGTGCCAGCAGTGACCCTAACAAGAATGAGCAGTTCTTC
TRBJ2-3 | NA | TRBV20-1 | NA | CSAGGIDTQYF | TGCAGTGCTGGGGGCATAGATACGCAGTATTTT
TRBJ2-3 | NA | TRBV7-6 | NA | CASSRGDTQYF | TGTGCCAGCAGCCGTGGAGATACGCAGTATTTT
TRBJ1-3 | NA | TRBV6-5 | NA | CASSYSGALSGNTIYF | TGTGCCAGCAGTTACTCGGGGGCGCTCTCTGGAAACACCATATATTTT
TRBJ1-2 | NA | TRBV29-1 | TRBD1 | CSVDSTGYGYGYTF | TGCAGCGTTGACTCGACAGGGTATGGTTATGGCTACACCTTC
TRBJ1-3 | few | TRBV20-1 | NA | CSAVNGNTIYF | TGCAGTGCGGTAAACGGAAACACCATATATTTT
TRBJ2-1 | few | TRBV27 | NA | CASSLSSTVIYNEQFF | TGTGCCAGCAGTTTATCGAGCACCGTTATCTACAATGAGCAGTTCTTC
TRBJ2-3 | few | TRBV7-9 | NA | CASSLAEDATQYF | TGTGCCAGCAGCTTAGCGGAAGACGCAACGCAGTATTTT
TRBJ2-5 | NA | TRBV7-2 | TRBD1 | CASSSPRGQGGRTTQYF | TGTGCCAGCAGCTCGCCTCGGGGACAGGGGGGAAGAACGACCCAGTACTTC
TRBJ1-1 | many | TRBV7-2 | NA | CASSLKGLGTEAFF | TGTGCCAGCAGCTTAAAGGGGTTGGGGACTGAAGCTTTCTTT
TRBJ2-5 | NA | TRBV5-4 | NA | CASSAGQSQETQYF | TGTGCCAGCAGCGCGGGACAGAGTCAAGAGACCCAGTACTTC
TRBJ2-1 | few | TRBV27 | TRBD2 | CASWGTSVSNEQFF | TGTGCCAGCTGGGGGACTAGCGTCTCTAATGAGCAGTTCTTC
TRBJ2-2 | NA | TRBV6-5 | NA | CASSAGTLGGELFF | TGTGCCAGCAGCGCAGGGACCTTGGGCGGGGAGCTGTTTTTT
TRBJ1-1 | NA | TRBV19 | NA | CASSRKEMNTEAFF | TGTGCCAGTAGTAGGAAGGAGATGAACACTGAAGCTTTCTTT
TRBJ2-1 | few | TRBV18 | NA | CASSLQGYNEQFF | TGTGCCAGCTCACTCCAGGGATACAATGAGCAGTTCTTC
TRBJ2-1 | many | TRBV14 | NA | CASSQHPLQSSYNEQFF | TGTGCCAGCAGCCAACACCCTCTACAAAGCTCCTACAATGAGCAGTTCTTC
TRBJ1-3 | NA | TRBV6-6 | NA | CASSYSHSGNTIYF | TGTGCCAGCAGTTACTCCCACTCTGGAAACACCATATATTTT
TRBJ2-3 | NA | TRBV27 | TRBD1 | CASSQGAVSTDTQYF | TGTGCCAGCAGTCAGGGGGCGGTTTCCACAGATACGCAGTATTTT
TRBJ2-5 | NA | TRBV5-6 | TRBD1 | CASSLYGTGTQETQYF | TGTGCCAGCAGCTTATATGGGACAGGGACTCAAGAGACCCAGTACTTC
TRBJ2-3 | few | TRBV25-1 | NA | CASSQPYDPADTQYF | TGTGCCAGCAGTCAGCCTTATGATCCGGCAGATACGCAGTATTTT
TRBJ2-7 | few | TRBV6-1 | NA | CASSRRQAGGEQYF | TGTGCCAGCAGTAGACGACAGGCAGGTGGCGAGCAGTACTTC
TRBJ2-7 | few | TRBV10-3 | NA | CAIRSTQESSYEQYF | TGTGCCATCAGATCAACACAGGAGAGCTCCTACGAGCAGTACTTC
TRBJ2-5 | NA | TRBV7-9 | TRBD1 | CASSPGTGAETQYF | TGTGCCAGCAGCCCCGGGACAGGGGCGGAGACCCAGTACTTC
TRBJ2-1 | few | TRBV5-1 | TRBD1 | CASSLGGVEDEQFF | TGCGCCAGCAGCTTAGGGGGCGTTGAAGATGAGCAGTTCTTC
TRBJ1-1 | NA | TRBV28 | NA | CASSQPRRNTEAFF | TGTGCCAGCAGCCAGCCCCGGCGGAACACTGAAGCTTTCTTT
TRBJ2-3 | NA | TRBV27 | NA | CASNGRYPDTQYF | TGTGCCAGCAACGGCCGGTACCCGGATACGCAGTATTTT
TRBJ2-4 | many | TRBV5-4 | NA | CASSLPGSGKNIQYF | TGTGCCAGCAGCTTACCAGGGAGTGGCAAAAACATTCAGTACTTC
TRBJ1-5 | many | TRBV7-9 | TRBD1 | CASSPGQGAGQPQHF | TGTGCCAGCAGCCCAGGACAGGGTGCAGGTCAGCCCCAGCATTTT
TRBJ2-7 | NA | TRBV7-8 | NA | CASSDVLIYEQYF | TGTGCCAGCAGTGACGTATTAATCTACGAGCAGTACTTC
TRBJ2-5 | NA | TRBV29-1 | NA | CSVGVQETQYF | TGCAGCGTTGGGGTCCAAGAGACCCAGTACTTC
TRBJ2-2 | NA | TRBV5-1 | NA | CASSRDEGLGELFF | TGCGCCAGCAGCCGGGACGAAGGGCTGGGGGAGCTGTTTTTT
TRBJ1-2 | NA | TRBV9 | NA | CASSPRTASYYGYTF | TGTGCCAGCAGCCCCCGGACGGCGTCCTATTATGGCTACACCTTC
TRBJ2-1 | few | TRBV29-1 | TRBD1 | CSVRDRAYNEQFF | TGCAGCGTTCGGGACAGGGCATACAATGAGCAGTTCTTC
TRBJ2-7 | many | TRBV21-1 | NA | CASSKRLAVTYEQYF | TGTGCCAGCAGCAAAAGACTAGCGGTCACCTACGAGCAGTACTTC
TRBJ1-3 | few | TRBV18 | TRBD1 | CASSTGGYGNTIYF | TGTGCCAGCTCAACAGGGGGCTATGGAAACACCATATATTTT
TRBJ1-4 | many | TRBV13 | NA | CASSLGAHGNEKLFF | TGTGCCAGCAGCCTCGGGGCCCACGGGAATGAAAAACTGTTTTTT
TRBJ2-3 | few | TRBV30 | NA | CAWSRGGTDTQYF | TGTGCCTGGAGTCGTGGGGGAACAGATACGCAGTATTTT
TRBJ1-3 | NA | TRBV28 | NA | CASNRPTSAGNTIYF | TGTGCCAGCAACCGCCCCACAAGCGCCGGAAACACCATATATTTT
TRBJ2-2 | few | TRBV11-3 | NA | CASSPRVTGRPGELFF | TGTGCCAGCAGCCCTAGAGTGACGGGAAGGCCGGGGGAGCTGTTTTTT
TRBJ2-3 | NA | TRBV6-5 | NA | CASSPGPSTATQYF | TGTGCCAGCAGCCCGGGCCCTTCTACAGCTACGCAGTATTTT
TRBJ2-4 | NA | TRBV11-3 | NA | CASSTSRGGAKNIQYF | TGTGCCAGCAGTACCTCCAGAGGGGGAGCCAAAAACATTCAGTACTTC
TRBJ2-5 | few | TRBV7-6 | TRBD2 | CASSYGLAGEETQYF | TGTGCCAGCAGTTATGGACTAGCGGGAGAAGAGACCCAGTACTTC
TRBJ1-3 | NA | TRBV5-1 | NA | CASSFTGSEGNTIYF | TGCGCCAGCAGCTTCACAGGTTCTGAGGGAAACACCATATATTTT
TRBJ2-3 | few | TRBV28 | NA | CASSSYRGAGGTDTQYF | TGTGCCAGCAGTTCCTACAGGGGCGCGGGAGGCACAGATACGCAGTATTTT
TRBJ1-6 | many | TRBV7-9 | NA | CASGVRDNSPLHF | TGTGCCAGCGGTGTAAGGGATAATTCACCCCTCCACTTT
TRBJ2-3 | few | TRBV11-3 | NA | CASTKMGGFTDTQYF | TGTGCCAGCACCAAGATGGGGGGTTTCACAGATACGCAGTATTTT
TRBJ2-5 | NA | TRBV5-4 | NA | CASSFSGGETQYF | TGTGCCAGCAGCTTCTCGGGCGGGGAGACCCAGTACTTC
TRBJ2-3 | few | TRBV21-1 | NA | CASSKATAPHRGQDTDTQYF | TGTGCCAGCAGCAAAGCTACGGCTCCTCACAGGGGGCAGGACACAGATACGCAGTATTTT